This TCR beta chain was identified in a study of pediatric ulcerative colitis. Repertoires were generated with immunoSEQ multiplex PCR, while TCRdb's copy carries only in-frame clones and drops some. The table shows about 34,000 clones, with 75% occurring only once. One to two pinch biopsies were taken from the rectum during colonoscopy. CDR1 is LNHDA and CDR2 is SQIVND in the germline V gene (reference sequence). V shed 5 bases and J shed 4 bases, with 8 bases lying between them. CDR3 length: 12 residues. The receptor comes from a boy between 10 and 17 years old with severe ulcerative colitis. This sequence joins TRBV19 and TRBJ2-5; TRBD2 is a possible D gene (7 bases). Material: gut tissue. In DNA form, the CDR3 reads TGTGCCAGTAGTGGGGGGGCAGAGACCCAGTACTTC. The encoded protein is CASSGGAETQYF.